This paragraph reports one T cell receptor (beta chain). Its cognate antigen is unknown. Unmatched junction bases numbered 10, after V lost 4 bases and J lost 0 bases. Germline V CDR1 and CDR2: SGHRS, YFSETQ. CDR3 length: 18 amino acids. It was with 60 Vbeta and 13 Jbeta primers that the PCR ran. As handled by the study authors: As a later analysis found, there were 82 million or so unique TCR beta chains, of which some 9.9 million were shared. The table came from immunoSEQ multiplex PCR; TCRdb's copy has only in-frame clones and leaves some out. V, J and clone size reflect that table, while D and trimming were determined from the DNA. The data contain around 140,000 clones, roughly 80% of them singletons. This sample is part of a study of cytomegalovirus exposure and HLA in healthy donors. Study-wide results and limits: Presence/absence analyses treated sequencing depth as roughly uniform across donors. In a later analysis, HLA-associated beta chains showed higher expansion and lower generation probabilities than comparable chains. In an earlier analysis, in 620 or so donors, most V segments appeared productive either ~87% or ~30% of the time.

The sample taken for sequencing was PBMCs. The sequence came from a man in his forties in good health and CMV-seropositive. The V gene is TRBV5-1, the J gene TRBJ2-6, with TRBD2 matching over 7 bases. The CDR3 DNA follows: TGCGCCAGCAGCCGAGGCGGGGGAGAACTCTCTGGGGCCAACGTCCTGACTTTC. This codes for CASSRGGGELSGANVLTF.